A few counts support the clone carrying this T cell receptor beta chain. This record belongs to a study of blood T cell repertoires in COVID-19. On the study more broadly: Acute-phase and convalescent COVID-19 samples originated in the United States, Italy and Spain. T cells, B-cell-depleted T cells, or PBMCs supplied cDNA or gDNA.

CDR1 and CDR2 from the germline V gene are SGHRS and YFSETQ. CDR3 length equals 15 residues. The V and J ends lost 4 bases and 2 bases, in that order; junction bases with no gene match: 5. The Seattle patients joined while their infection was active and were tracked longitudinally afterward. Authors' methods: Amplification from reference gene primers served as the basis for estimated nucleated cell counts. Measured with immunoSEQ multiplex PCR; TCRdb has only the in-frame clones, and not every one. V and J calls and clone size follow that table, whereas D and trimming were derived from the DNA. The sample lists some 290,000 clones; 70% to 90% were seen once.

The TCR sequence derives from a woman younger than 45 with COVID-19, enrolled during active disease. The chain links TRBV5-1 to TRBJ2-2; 7 positions match TRBD1. The material sequenced was peripheral blood. The CDR3 DNA reads as TGCGCCAGCAGCGACAGGGCGGCAAACACCGGGGAGCTGTTTTTT. It yields the protein CASSDRAANTGELFF.